The clone carrying this T cell receptor beta chain was observed many times. The entry originates in a study of T cells in Graves' hyperthyroidism and ophthalmopathy. The source material, RNA transcripts, was used to amplify TCR beta CDR3 regions. HTBI primers were the set used in a first-round RT-PCR of the TCR CDR3. TCRdb analysed the multiplex PCR reads with MiXCR anew, one entry per CDR3 protein. The table lists around 200,000 distinct CDR3 sequences, over 15% of them singletons, with around 27% in the top ten. CDR1 and CDR2 (germline): MNHEY, SVGAGI. The CDR3 has 16 amino acids. The J segment lost 6 bases and the V segment lost 3 bases, leaving 11 bases of the junction unmatched.

The rearrangement links TRBV6-5 to TRBJ2-3; 8 nucleotides agree with TRBD2. The sequence was collected from a woman in her forties or fifties with Graves' hyperthyroidism. Sequencing was performed on blood. CDR3 residues: CASSYGPGGGSDTQYF. DNA of the CDR3: TGTGCCAGCAGTTATGGCCCGGGCGGGGGGTCGGATACGCAGTATTTT.